This TCR beta chain was captured by sequencing in a study of cytomegalovirus exposure and HLA in healthy donors (TCRdb year 2017). Notes on the research overall: An earlier analysis of some 550 of the donors reported roughly 300 Gb of sequence data and 117 million unique TCR beta sequences from roughly 180 million T cells. The study aimed to test whether cataloging public T cell receptors could reveal signatures of past pathogen exposure. An earlier analysis of around 540 of the donors applied high-throughput TCR beta sequencing to assess whether each TCR beta V gene segment acted as functional or pseudogenic. Because of strong linkage in the cohort, a handful of DR-DQ haplotypes were treated as single units for association and clustering. Of the approximately 400 genotyped donors, over 80% were placed in the genetic ancestry cluster associated with self-reported Caucasian donors. Every repertoire in the discovery cohort had been generated on one and the same sequencing platform. Among about 400 genotyped donors of the cohort, an average of approximately 240,000 unique TCR beta nucleotide sequences was sequenced per donor, of which about 19% were non-productive. Around 320 gigabases of sequencing data and approximately 80 million unique TCR sequences were included in an early release covering 550 to 650 HLA-typed donors. A later genetic analysis used genome-wide SNP genotypes for about three fifths of the roughly 700 donors, treating that subset as a discovery cohort. Besides the first cohort of more than 650 subjects, a separate validation cohort made up of over a hundred different subjects was used. The number of donors typed differed by locus, with about 629-630 for A, B, C, DRB1 and DQB1, roughly 520 for DQA1, nearly 610 for DPA1, and 450 to 480 for DPB1. Donor age, sex, ethnicity and CMV serostatus were compiled together with the repertoire data. The later analysis used no new phenotypic data to find candidate immune exposures, relying instead on TCR beta sequences and their occurrence across donors. The study used immunosequencing to profile the T cell repertoires of approximately 630 subjects and linked those repertoires to cytomegalovirus serostatus. To predict cytomegalovirus infection status, the study brought together high-throughput TCR immunosequencing, statistical association of individual TCRs with disease status, and machine learning. In a later analysis, previously published TCR beta repertoires from hundreds of donors were re-analyzed and high-resolution HLA genotyping was added so that TCR occurrence patterns could be studied. HLA typing covered class I and class II loci at four-digit resolution.

Library construction relied on the immunoSEQ multiplex PCR assay. For the multiplex PCR, a mixture combining 60 forward primers for TCR Vbeta segments and 13 reverse primers for TCR Jbeta segments was used. Amplification of the CDR3 region of rearranged TCR beta genes was performed with a multiplex PCR assay on genomic DNA. The amplified TCR beta libraries were sequenced on the Illumina HiSeq System as 87-base-pair reads. As for the authors' bioinformatics: A later analysis tallied roughly 76 million unique TCR beta chains across the 666 repertoires, and some 10 million of those chains were shared by two or more donors. To remove PCR and sequencing errors, raw reads were error-corrected and collapsed into unique sequences using a nearest-neighbor algorithm that merged closely related sequences. CDR3 sequences were aligned to IMGT reference sequences to assign V, D and J gene segments. For a sequence to be retained, a match of at least six nucleotides to both a V gene segment and a J gene segment was required. A rearrangement counted as productive if the CDR3 had no stop codons and remained in frame with V and J, and every other rearrangement counted as non-productive. CDR3 was defined according to IMGT convention as the region running from the second conserved V-encoded cysteine to the conserved J-encoded phenylalanine. In an earlier analysis of 550 to 650 of the donors, sequences lacking an unambiguous match to a single V gene segment were excluded. An earlier analysis of several hundred of the donors called V segments functional above 56.7% productive rearrangements and segregating when the between-donor standard deviation exceeded 5%. A statistical classification framework was developed to diagnose cytomegalovirus status using the catalog of TCR beta chain sequences. In a later analysis, TCR nucleotide sequences were compared against IMGT/GENE-DB human TR gene sequences so that V and J genes could be assigned. A later analysis assigned CDR3 sequences and most-parsimonious VDJ recombination scenarios with the TCRdist pipeline. A later analysis defined each TCR beta chain by its CDR3 amino acid sequence plus V-gene family, and excluded reads lacking a unique V-gene family. To address suspected cross-contamination and a sequencing artifact, a later analysis removed 592 highly shared, low-generation-probability nucleotide sequences. In a later analysis, a clonal expansion index for each public chain was calculated from normalized within-repertoire ranks of inferred template counts. Generation probabilities in a later analysis came from a VDJ recombination model fitted to out-of-frame rearrangements, and those results were checked against IGoR. In a later analysis, hypergeometric tests were used to score TCR-TCR, TCR-HLA and TCR-CMV co-occurrence, with a repertoire-size bias correction applied to TCR pairs. A later analysis estimated false discovery rates by permuting HLA or CMV assignments 20 times. In a later analysis, co-occurring TCRs were grouped using DBSCAN, and TCRdist sequence similarity was added for clustering within HLA-allele-positive subsets. For co-occurrence clustering, repertoires with fewer than 30,000 or more than 120,000 public chains were excluded, along with a handful of repertoires with anomalous nucleotide sharing. TCRdb mirrors the immuneACCESS table, restricted to in-frame sequences. Some clones are absent from its copies; in checked studies, under half trace to an unresolved V gene, and the reason for the others is unknown. V and J calls and clone size follow that table, whereas D and trimming were derived from the DNA. This sample comprises just over 150,000 clones, around 78% of them detected only once. The ten biggest clones cover approximately 3.1% of the sample.

Beyond this particular receptor, the publication reports: A further reported finding was that TCR beta sequences accurately predicted the HLA-A and HLA-B alleles for most subjects in the first cohort. Linkage disequilibrium might explain the correlated functional status among segregating V segments, but an unknown experimental factor could not be excluded. Because HLA typing was missing for some donors at each locus, association tests included only the typed subset. Most CMV-associated TCR beta chains appeared to be HLA-restricted in a later analysis, and the HLA associations seemed to be driven largely by CMV exposure. A few of the identified cytomegalovirus-associated TCR beta chains were confirmed in vitro to be specific for cytomegalovirus antigens. The only immune exposure information available for the cohort was CMV serostatus. Some IMGT-functional V segments, including TRBV6-2 and TRBV6-3, could not be distinguished by the 87-base-pair reads and were therefore excluded. The presence/absence analyses assumed that sequencing depth was roughly uniform across donors, and that assumption may not be true. The earlier analysis of approximately 560 of the donors excluded some 15 rarely observed V segments, including chromosome 9 orphons, because counts were too low. In this cohort, only TCR beta chains were sequenced, and detectable features were limited by the absence of alpha or paired-chain data. A later analysis found that TCR association rates varied across HLA loci, with DRB1 alleles showing the most associated TCRs and HLA-C alleles the fewest. A later genetic analysis associated a missense DCLRE1C variant with V-gene and J-gene trimming of TCR beta chains, and an independent cohort replicated the association. Cytomegalovirus status was reported to be diagnosed by the classifier with high specificity and sensitivity in both the original and validation cohorts. The study listed over 150 TCR beta chains as associated with cytomegalovirus. A cluster of highly shared sequence variants was judged likely to be a technical artifact of the sequencing pipeline. When HLA alleles, especially DR and DQ, strongly co-occurred, attributing TCR associations to individual alleles was difficult. A later analysis associated about 17,000 TCR beta sequences with specific HLA alleles at a false discovery rate of 0.05. In an earlier analysis of 587 of the donors, most TCR beta V segments appeared in productive rearrangements about 87% or about 30% of the time, broadly matching IMGT annotations. The authors suggested that the approach could potentially be extended to other disease states and immunological phenotypes. Compared with equally common non-associated chains, HLA-associated TCR beta chains in a later analysis were more clonally expanded and had lower generation probabilities. Across donors, most TCR sequences were observed very rarely, whereas some public TCRs were present in many individuals. In a later genetic analysis, fewer N-insertions in productive TCRs were reported among donors in an Asian-associated ancestry cluster than the roughly 700-donor mean. A later analysis reported that several top co-occurrence clusters appeared linked to parvovirus B19, influenza, CMV and Epstein-Barr virus.

The cohort was made up of approximately 670 healthy bone marrow donors. All cohort members were sampled while nominally healthy, although unrecorded immune exposures were likely present. The donor tested CMV seronegative and was one of the 352 seronegative cohort members. Every donor gave a peripheral blood sample, and the peripheral blood mononuclear cells from that sample were used for TCR beta sequencing. The Qiagen DNeasy Blood Extraction Kit was used to extract genomic DNA from the blood cell samples. The germline V gene encodes CDR1 SNHLY and CDR2 FYNNEI. Relative to germline, V is 3 bases shorter and J is 3 bases shorter, with 12 bases between their ends. Spanning cysteine to phenylalanine, the CDR3 consists of 14 amino acids. The CDR3 DNA has 42 bases and is translated from base 1. This clone appeared a single time. This clone's antigen is unknown. No much larger clone is present one base from it, and per-base qualities are unavailable.

The TCR was taken from a woman in her thirties or forties in good health and CMV-seronegative. Sequenced: PBMCs. The chain couples TRBV2 to TRBJ2-7, with the D gene uncertain. The CDR3 here reads CASSDVRRYYEQYF. The nucleotides are TGTGCCAGCAGTGACGTGAGGCGCTACTACGAGCAGTACTTC. The variable domain in full, with residues beyond the CDR3 obtained from the reference TRBV2 and TRBJ2-7 genes, is EPEVTQTPSHQVTQMGQEVILRCVPISNHLYFYWYRQILGQKVEFLVSFYNNEISEKSEIFDDQFSVERPDGSNFTLKIRSTKLEDSAMYFCASSDVRRYYEQYFGPGTRLTVT.